This TCR beta chain was sequenced for a study of CD8+ T cells in alopecia areata (dated by TCRdb to 2016 to 2019). About the investigation overall: Treated patients were enrolled in an open-label pilot trial of oral tofacitinib at 5 to 10 mg twice daily for moderate-to-severe alopecia areata. Patients stayed on tofacitinib for 6 to 18 months and then had 6 months of follow-up off drug so that delayed response and recurrence could be assessed. For the treated patients, the SALT score, which quantifies what percentage of scalp surface area is affected, served as the measure of disease severity. In both human patients and the C3H/HeJ mouse model, the study applied high-throughput TCRbeta sequencing to look at T cell clonal expansion in alopecia areata. Human TCRbeta sequencing covered scalp tissue and sorted CD4+ and CD8+ peripheral blood T cells from patchy and totalis/universalis alopecia areata patients and healthy controls. Patients on tofacitinib were biopsied at baseline and after 4 and 24 weeks of treatment, and several of the patients also had a later scalp biopsy. Scalp clonality was compared across normal scalp (n=4), patchy alopecia areata scalp (n=8), and alopecia totalis/universalis scalp (n=8). RNA came from the PAXgene miRNA kit for fixed scalp, the miRNeasy kit for PBMCs, and the RNeasy kit for mouse skin. immunoSEQ multiplex PCR using 35 Vbeta forward primers and 13 Jbeta reverse primers was used to amplify TCRbeta CDR3 regions.

What the work shows at the level of the full study, not this receptor alone: Because the treated cohort was small and had just a single nonresponder, larger studies are needed to establish links between baseline CD8+ expansion and response. Scalp clonality and the number of expanded CD8+ clones among the top 100 scalp clones were significantly decreased by tofacitinib. Scalp TCR repertoire analysis is complicated because resident alphabeta T cells in normal human skin are also sequenced, whereas mouse skin is dominated by gammadelta T cells. Shared TCR sequences between patients were less evident than in mice, which may be partly attributable to HLA diversity in the patient population. Compared with normal scalp, lesional scalp, particularly in alopecia totalis/universalis, had higher clonality and more expanded CD8+ clones, which suggests antigenic drive. Many expanded lesional clones were found to persist in scalp and blood during tofacitinib treatment, and relapse after treatment cessation may be partly explained by this persistence.

The cysteine opens and the phenylalanine closes a CDR3 of 12 amino acids. Left in the record is the CDR3 DNA by itself, 36 bases read in frame from the first base. Here V drops 3 bases and J drops 4 bases, and the junction holds 2 bases not matched to any gene. CDR1 and CDR2 were assigned from the germline V gene (reference sequence) as GTSNPN and SVGIG. To prepare the library, the immunoSEQ multiplex PCR assay was applied. For TCR sequencing, RNA was extracted from every sample and reverse transcribed into cDNA to serve as template. SuperScript III was used to make first-strand cDNA, primed with a 2:1 mix of oligo-dT and random hexamers. A synthetic immune receptor repertoire was used to assess amplification bias, and residual bias was removed computationally. As for the authors' bioinformatics: Raw reads were preprocessed for error removal, and CDR3 was defined according to IMGT conventions as running from the conserved cysteine to phenylalanine. Clonality was calculated as 1 minus Shannon entropy normalized by log2 of the number of productive unique TCRs. CD4 or CD8 identity of scalp clones was inferred by cross-referencing scalp TCRbeta sequences with sorted blood CD4 and CD8 repertoires. The source is immuneACCESS, and TCRdb retained only in-frame sequences with V and J called. Part of the clones is not carried over; for the studies checked, unresolved V genes explain less than half of this, and the remainder is unexplained. V, J and clone size reflect that table, while D and trimming were determined from the DNA. The sample table records just over 3,500 clones; approximately 70% of these occur just once. The ten largest make up about a tenth of the sample.

On this clone itself: Its target antigen remains unknown. No much larger clonotype is one base removed from it; base qualities were not supplied.

The meaning of the sample's time point label: less than 25 weeks on oral tofacitinib. The treatment or condition tag for this specimen amounts to: oral pan-JAK inhibitor, 5-10 mg twice daily. Lesional scalp punch biopsies and peripheral blood were collected from alopecia areata patients. Human scalp biopsies were immediately fixed in PAXgene tissue containers. The sample was skin, taken at week 24, from a patient treated with tofacitinib. The origin of this receptor is a human donor with alopecia areata. The rearranged segments are TRBV30 and TRBJ1-2, with 7 junctional bases fitting TRBD1. Here the CDR3 is given as CAWRGQSYGYTF. The nucleotide sequence is TGTGCCTGGAGGGGACAGTCCTATGGCTACACCTTC. The reference TRBV30 and TRBJ1-2 proteins fill in what lies around the CDR3, so the full variable domain reads SQTIHQWPATLVQPVGSPLSLECTVEGTSNPNLYWYRQAAGRGLQLLFYSVGIGQISSEVPQNLSASRPQDRQFILSSKKLLLSDSGFYLCAWRGQSYGYTFGSGTRLTVV.